The present TCR beta chain was sequenced within a study of Ad26.COV2.S vaccination and SARS-CoV-2 variants. CDR3 length equals 17 residues. Treatment here: around 19 received Ad26.COV2.S at low or high dose, single or two shots; roughly five received placebo; per-sample allocation not given. Collection of the samples took place on day 63 after the first injection of vaccine or placebo. TCRdb's copy holds only in-frame clones and misses some; the assay was immunoSEQ multiplex PCR. Of more than 300,000 clones in the sample, around 85% were seen once. The chain recombines TRBV21-1 with TRBJ2-5; the D segment call TRBD2 is taken from the table without a DNA check. TRBV21-1 is recorded as a pseudogene. The TCR was taken from a person between 18 and 65 years old who received the Ad26.COV2.S COVID-19 vaccine or a placebo. The sample was peripheral blood, taken in a trial of Ad26.COV2.S vaccine versus placebo. The CDR3 DNA reads TGTGCCAGCAGCAATGTCCTGCTAGCGGGGGGGCAAGAGACCCAGTACTTC. It codes for CASSNVLLAGGQETQYF.